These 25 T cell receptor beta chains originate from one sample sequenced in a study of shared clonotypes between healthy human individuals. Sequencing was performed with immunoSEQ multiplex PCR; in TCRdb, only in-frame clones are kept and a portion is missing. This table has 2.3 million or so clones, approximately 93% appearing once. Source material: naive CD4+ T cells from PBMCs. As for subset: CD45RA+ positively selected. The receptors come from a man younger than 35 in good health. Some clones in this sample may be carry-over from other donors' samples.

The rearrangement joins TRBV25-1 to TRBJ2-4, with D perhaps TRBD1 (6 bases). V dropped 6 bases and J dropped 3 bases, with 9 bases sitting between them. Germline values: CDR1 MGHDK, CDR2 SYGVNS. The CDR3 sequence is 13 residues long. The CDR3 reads CASRGTLKNIQYF. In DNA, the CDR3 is TGTGCCAGCAGAGGGACACTCAAAAACATTCAGTACTTC. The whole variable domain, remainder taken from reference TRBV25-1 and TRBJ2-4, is EADIYQTPRYLVIGTGKKITLECSQTMGHDKMYWYQQDPGMELHLIHYSYGVNSTEKGDLSSESTVSRIRTEHFPLTLESARPSHTSQYLCASRGTLKNIQYFGAGTRLSVL.

The CDR3 loop reads CASRLTTNEKLFF. The CDR3 DNA follows: TGTGCCAGCCGTCTTACAACTAATGAAAAACTGTTTTTT. V usage is TRBV6-1 and J usage is TRBJ1-4; the D is unclear. The CDR3 runs to 13 residues. The V gene lost 8 bases and the J gene lost 0 bases, with 7 bases spanning the gap. Germline CDR1 MNHNS, CDR2 SASEGT.

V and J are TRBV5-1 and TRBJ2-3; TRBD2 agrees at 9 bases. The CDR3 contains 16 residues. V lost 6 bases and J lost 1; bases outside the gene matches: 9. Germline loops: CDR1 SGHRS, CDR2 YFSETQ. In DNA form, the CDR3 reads TGCGCCAGCACCGGTTTGGCGGGAGGGCGCACAGATACGCAGTATTTT. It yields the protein CASTGLAGGRTDTQYF.

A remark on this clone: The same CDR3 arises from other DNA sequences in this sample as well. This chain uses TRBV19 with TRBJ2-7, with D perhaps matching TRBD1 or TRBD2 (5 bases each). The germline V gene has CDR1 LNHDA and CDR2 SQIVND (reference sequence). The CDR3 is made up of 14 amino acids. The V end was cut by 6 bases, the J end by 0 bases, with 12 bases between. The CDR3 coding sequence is TGTGCCAGTAGCCCCCCAGGGAGCTCCTACGAGCAGTACTTC. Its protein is CASSPPGSSYEQYF.

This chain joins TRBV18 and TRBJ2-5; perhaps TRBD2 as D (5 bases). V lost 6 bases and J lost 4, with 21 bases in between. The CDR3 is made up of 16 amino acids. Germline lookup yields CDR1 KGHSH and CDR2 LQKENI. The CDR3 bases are TGTGCCAGCTCCCCCTCGTGGAAGGACGCGGGAGAGACCCAGTACTTC. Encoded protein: CASSPSWKDAGETQYF.

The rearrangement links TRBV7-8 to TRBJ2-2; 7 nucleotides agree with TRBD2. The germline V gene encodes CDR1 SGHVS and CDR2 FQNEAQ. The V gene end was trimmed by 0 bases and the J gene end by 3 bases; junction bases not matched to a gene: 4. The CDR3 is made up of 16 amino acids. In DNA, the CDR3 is TGTGCCAGCAGCTTAGCGGGCGGGAGAGACACCGGGGAGCTGTTTTTT. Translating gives CASSLAGGRDTGELFF. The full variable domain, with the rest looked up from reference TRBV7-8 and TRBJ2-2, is GAGVSQSPRYKVAKRGQDVALRCDPISGHVSLFWYQQALGQGPEFLTYFQNEAQLDKSGLPSDRFFAERPEGSVSTLKIQRTQQEDSAVYLCASSLAGGRDTGELFFGEGSRLTVL.

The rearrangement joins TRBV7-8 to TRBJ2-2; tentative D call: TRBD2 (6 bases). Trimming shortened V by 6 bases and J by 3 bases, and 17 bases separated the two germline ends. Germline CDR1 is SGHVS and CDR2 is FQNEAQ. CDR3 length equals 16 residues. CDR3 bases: TGTGCCAGCAGTTTTAGTACGGGGACTTACACCGGGGAGCTGTTTTTT. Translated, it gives CASSFSTGTYTGELFF. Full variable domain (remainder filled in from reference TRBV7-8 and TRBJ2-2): GAGVSQSPRYKVAKRGQDVALRCDPISGHVSLFWYQQALGQGPEFLTYFQNEAQLDKSGLPSDRFFAERPEGSVSTLKIQRTQQEDSAVYLCASSFSTGTYTGELFFGEGSRLTVL.

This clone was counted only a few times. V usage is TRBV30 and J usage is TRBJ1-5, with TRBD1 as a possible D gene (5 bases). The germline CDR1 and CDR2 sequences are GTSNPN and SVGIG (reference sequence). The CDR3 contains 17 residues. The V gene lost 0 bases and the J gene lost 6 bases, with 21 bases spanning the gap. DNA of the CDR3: TGTGCCTGGAGTGTACTGGGAAACCCAGGGCGGGGTCAGCCCCAGCATTTT. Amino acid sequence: CAWSVLGNPGRGQPQHF.

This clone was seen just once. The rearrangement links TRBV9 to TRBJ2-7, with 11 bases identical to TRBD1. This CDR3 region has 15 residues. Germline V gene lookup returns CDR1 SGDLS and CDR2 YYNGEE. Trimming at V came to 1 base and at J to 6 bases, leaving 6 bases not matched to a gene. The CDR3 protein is CASSVTGQGVFEQYF. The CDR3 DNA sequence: TGTGCCAGCAGCGTAACGGGACAGGGGGTTTTCGAGCAGTACTTC. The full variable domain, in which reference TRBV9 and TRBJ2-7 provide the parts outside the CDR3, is DSGVTQTPKHLITATGQRVTLRCSPRSGDLSVYWYQQSLDQGLQFLIQYYNGEERAKGNILERFSAQQFPDLHSELNLSSLELGDSALYFCASSVTGQGVFEQYFGPGTRLTVT.

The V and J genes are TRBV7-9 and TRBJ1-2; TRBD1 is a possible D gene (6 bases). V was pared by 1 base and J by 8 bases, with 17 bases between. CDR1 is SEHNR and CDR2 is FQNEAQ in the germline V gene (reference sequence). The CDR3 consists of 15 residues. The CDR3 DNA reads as TGTGCCAGCAGCTTAGAAGTTGCAGGGGAAAACGGCTACACCTTC. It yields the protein CASSLEVAGENGYTF. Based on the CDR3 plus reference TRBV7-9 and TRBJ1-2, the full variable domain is DTGVSQNPRHKITKRGQNVTFRCDPISEHNRLYWYRQTLGQGPEFLTYFQNEAQLEKSRLLSDRFSAERPKGSFSTLEIQRTEQGDSAMYLCASSLEVAGENGYTFGSGTRLTVV.

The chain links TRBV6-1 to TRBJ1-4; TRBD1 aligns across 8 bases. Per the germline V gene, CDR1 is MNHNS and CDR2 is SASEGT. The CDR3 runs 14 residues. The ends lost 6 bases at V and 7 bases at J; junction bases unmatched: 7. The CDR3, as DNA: TGTGCCAGCAGGGCCTCAGGGGGCATTGAAAAACTGTTTTTT. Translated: CASRASGGIEKLFF.

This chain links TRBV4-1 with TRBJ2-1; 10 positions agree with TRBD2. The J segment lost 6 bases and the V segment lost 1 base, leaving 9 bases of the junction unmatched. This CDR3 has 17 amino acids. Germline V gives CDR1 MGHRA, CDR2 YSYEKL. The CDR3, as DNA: TGCGCCAGCAGCCAAGGGTGGGCGGGACTAGCGTCCAATGAGCAGTTCTTC. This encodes CASSQGWAGLASNEQFF.

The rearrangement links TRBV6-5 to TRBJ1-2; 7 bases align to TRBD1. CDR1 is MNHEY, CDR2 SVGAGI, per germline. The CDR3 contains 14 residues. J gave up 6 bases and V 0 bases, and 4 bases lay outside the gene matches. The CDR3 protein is CASSYSDRADGYTF. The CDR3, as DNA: TGTGCCAGCAGTTACTCCGACAGGGCAGATGGCTACACCTTC.

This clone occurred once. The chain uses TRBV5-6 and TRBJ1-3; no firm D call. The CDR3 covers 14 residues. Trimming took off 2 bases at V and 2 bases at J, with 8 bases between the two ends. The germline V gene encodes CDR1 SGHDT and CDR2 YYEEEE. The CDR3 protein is CASSFTVTGNTIYF. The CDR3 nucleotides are TGTGCCAGCAGCTTTACAGTAACTGGAAACACCATATATTTT.

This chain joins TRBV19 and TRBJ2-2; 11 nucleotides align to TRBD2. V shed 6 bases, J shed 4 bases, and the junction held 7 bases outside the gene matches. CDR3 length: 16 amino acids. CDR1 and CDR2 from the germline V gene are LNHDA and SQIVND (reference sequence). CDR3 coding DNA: TGTGCCAGTAGCCGACTAGCGGGAAGGGGCACCGGGGAGCTGTTTTTT. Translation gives CASSRLAGRGTGELFF.

CDR3 sequence reads: CASSLWTGAASKTYGYTF. The CDR3 region has the DNA TGTGCCAGCAGCTTATGGACAGGGGCCGCCTCGAAAACCTATGGCTACACCTTC. This sequence joins TRBV7-9 and TRBJ1-2; 9 bases map to TRBD1. The CDR3 sequence is 18 residues long. Unmatched junction bases numbered 14, after V lost 2 bases and J lost 4 bases. Germline V gene lookup returns CDR1 SEHNR and CDR2 FQNEAQ (reference sequence).

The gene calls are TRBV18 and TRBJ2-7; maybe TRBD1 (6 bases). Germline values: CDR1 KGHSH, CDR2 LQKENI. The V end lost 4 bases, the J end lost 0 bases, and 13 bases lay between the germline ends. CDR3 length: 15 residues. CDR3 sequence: CASSRTGPSSYEQYF. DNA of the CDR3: TGTGCCAGCTCACGCACAGGGCCCAGCTCCTACGAGCAGTACTTC.

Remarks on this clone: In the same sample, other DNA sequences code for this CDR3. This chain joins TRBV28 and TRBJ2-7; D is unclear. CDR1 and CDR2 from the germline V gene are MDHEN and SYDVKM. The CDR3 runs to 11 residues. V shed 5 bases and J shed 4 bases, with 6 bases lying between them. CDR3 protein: CASSLRYEQYF. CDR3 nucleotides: TGTGCCAGCAGTCTCAGATACGAGCAGTACTTC.

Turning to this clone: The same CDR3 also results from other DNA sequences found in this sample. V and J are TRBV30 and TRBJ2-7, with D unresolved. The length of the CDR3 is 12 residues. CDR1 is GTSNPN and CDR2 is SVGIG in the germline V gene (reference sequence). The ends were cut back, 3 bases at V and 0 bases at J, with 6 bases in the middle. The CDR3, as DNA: TGTGCCTGGAGCGGAGTCTCCTACGAGCAGTACTTC. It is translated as CAWSGVSYEQYF.

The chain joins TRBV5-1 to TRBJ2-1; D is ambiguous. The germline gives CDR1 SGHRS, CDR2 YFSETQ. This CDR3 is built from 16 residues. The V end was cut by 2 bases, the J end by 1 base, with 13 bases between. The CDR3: CASSLGVAASYNEQFF. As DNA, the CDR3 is TGCGCCAGCAGCTTAGGAGTCGCGGCTTCCTACAATGAGCAGTTCTTC. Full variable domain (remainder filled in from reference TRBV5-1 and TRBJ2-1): KAGVTQTPRYLIKTRGQQVTLSCSPISGHRSVSWYQQTPGQGLQFLFEYFSETQRNKGNFPGRFSGRQFSNSRSEMNVSTLELGDSALYLCASSLGVAASYNEQFFGPGTRLTVL.

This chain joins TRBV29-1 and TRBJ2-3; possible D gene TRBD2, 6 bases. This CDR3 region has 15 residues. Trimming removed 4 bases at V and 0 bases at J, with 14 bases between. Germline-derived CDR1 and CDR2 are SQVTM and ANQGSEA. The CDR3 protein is CSVGKAGQSTDTQYF. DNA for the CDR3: TGCAGCGTTGGGAAGGCGGGGCAGAGCACAGATACGCAGTATTTT.

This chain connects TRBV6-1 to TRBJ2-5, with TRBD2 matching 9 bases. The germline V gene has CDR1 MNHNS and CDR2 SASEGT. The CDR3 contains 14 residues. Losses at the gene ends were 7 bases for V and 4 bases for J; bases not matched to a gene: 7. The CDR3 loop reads CASNSGTSRETQYF. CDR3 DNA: TGTGCCAGCAATTCCGGGACTAGCAGAGAGACCCAGTACTTC.

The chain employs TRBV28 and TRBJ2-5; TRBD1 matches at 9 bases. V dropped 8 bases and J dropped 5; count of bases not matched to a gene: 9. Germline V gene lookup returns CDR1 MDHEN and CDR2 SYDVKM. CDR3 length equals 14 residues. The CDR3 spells CASLDRGQWETQYF. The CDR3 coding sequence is TGTGCCAGCCTGGACAGGGGTCAATGGGAGACCCAGTACTTC.

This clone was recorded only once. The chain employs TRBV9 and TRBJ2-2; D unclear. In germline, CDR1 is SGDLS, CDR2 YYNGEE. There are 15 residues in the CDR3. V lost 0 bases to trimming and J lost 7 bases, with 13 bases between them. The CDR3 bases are TGTGCCAGCAGCGTAGGGTGGGCGGAGCACGGGGAGCTGTTTTTT. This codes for CASSVGWAEHGELFF.

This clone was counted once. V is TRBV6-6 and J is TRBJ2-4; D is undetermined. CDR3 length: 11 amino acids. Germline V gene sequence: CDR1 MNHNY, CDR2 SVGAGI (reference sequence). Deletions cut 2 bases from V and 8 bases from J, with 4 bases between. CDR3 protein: CASSYGDIQYF. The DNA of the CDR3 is TGTGCCAGCAGTTACGGAGACATTCAGTACTTC.